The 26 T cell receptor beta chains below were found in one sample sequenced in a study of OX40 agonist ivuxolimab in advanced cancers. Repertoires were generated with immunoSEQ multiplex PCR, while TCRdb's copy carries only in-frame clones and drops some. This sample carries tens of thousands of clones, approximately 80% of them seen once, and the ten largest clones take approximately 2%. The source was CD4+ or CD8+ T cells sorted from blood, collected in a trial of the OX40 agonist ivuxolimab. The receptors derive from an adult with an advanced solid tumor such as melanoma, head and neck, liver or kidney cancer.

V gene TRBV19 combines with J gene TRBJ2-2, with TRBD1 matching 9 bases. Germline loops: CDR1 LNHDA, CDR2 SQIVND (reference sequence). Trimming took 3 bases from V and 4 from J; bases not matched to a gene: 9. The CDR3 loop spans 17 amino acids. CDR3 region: CASSISGTGTVTGELFF. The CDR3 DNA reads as TGTGCCAGTAGTATTTCCGGGACAGGGACTGTCACCGGGGAGCTGTTTTTT. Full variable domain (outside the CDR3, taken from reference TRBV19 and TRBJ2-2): DGGITQSPKYLFRKEGQNVTLSCEQNLNHDAMYWYRQDPGQGLRLIYYSQIVNDFQKGDIAEGYSVSREKKESFPLTVTSAQKNPTAFYLCASSISGTGTVTGELFFGEGSRLTVL.

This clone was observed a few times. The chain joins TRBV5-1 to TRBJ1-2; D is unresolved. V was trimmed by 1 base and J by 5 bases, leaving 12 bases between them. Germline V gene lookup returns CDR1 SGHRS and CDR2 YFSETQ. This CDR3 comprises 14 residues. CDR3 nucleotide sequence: TGCGCCAGCAGCTTGAGGCCCTTGGAGTATGGCTACACCTTC. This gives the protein CASSLRPLEYGYTF.

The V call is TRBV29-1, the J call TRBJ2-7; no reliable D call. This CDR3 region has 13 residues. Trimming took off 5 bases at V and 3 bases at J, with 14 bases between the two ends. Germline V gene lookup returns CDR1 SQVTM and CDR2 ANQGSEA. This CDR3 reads CSVLIGGYYEQYF. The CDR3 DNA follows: TGCAGCGTTTTGATCGGCGGTTACTACGAGCAGTACTTC.

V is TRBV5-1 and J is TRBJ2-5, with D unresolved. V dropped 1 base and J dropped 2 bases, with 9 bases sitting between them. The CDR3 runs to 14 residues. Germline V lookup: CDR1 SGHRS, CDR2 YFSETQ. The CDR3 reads CASSLNRAQETQYF. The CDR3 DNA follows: TGCGCCAGCAGCTTGAATCGGGCACAAGAGACCCAGTACTTC.

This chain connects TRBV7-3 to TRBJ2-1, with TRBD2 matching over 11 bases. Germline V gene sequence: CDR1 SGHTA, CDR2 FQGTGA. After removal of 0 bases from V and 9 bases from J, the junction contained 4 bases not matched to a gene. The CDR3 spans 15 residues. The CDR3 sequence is CASSLTTSGRIEQFF. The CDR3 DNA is TGTGCCAGCAGCTTAACTACTAGCGGGAGAATTGAGCAGTTCTTC.

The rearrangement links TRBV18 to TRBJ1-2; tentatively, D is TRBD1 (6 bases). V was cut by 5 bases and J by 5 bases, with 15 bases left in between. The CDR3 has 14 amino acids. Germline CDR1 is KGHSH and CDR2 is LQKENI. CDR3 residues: CASSIPGVRYGYTF. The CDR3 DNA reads TGTGCCAGCTCAATTCCAGGGGTCCGATATGGCTACACCTTC.

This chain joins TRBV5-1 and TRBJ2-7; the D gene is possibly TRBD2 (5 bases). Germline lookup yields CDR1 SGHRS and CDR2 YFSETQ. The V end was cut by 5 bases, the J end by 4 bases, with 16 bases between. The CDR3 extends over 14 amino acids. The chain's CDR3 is CASRGETEEYEQYF. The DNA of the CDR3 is TGCGCCAGCAGAGGAGAGACGGAGGAATACGAGCAGTACTTC.

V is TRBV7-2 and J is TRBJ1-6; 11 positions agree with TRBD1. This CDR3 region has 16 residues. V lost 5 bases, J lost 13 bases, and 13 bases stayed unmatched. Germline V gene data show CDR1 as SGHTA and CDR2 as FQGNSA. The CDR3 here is CASSATLGQGARPLHF. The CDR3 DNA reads TGTGCCAGCAGCGCGACCTTAGGACAGGGGGCGAGGCCCCTCCACTTT.

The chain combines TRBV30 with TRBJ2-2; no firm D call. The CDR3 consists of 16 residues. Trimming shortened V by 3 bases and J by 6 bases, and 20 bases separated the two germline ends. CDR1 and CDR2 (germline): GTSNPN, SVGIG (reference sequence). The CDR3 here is CAWRGGFSRLSGELFF. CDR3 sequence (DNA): TGTGCCTGGAGAGGTGGTTTTAGCCGCCTCTCCGGGGAGCTGTTTTTT.

The CDR3 DNA is TGTGCCAGCTCACCAACGAAGGTAGCGGGGACCTACGAGCAGTACTTC. Protein: CASSPTKVAGTYEQYF. V is TRBV18 and J is TRBJ2-7; 8 bases agree with TRBD2. Unmatched junction bases numbered 8, after V lost 2 bases and J lost 2 bases. The length of the CDR3 is 16 residues. Germline values: CDR1 KGHSH, CDR2 LQKENI.

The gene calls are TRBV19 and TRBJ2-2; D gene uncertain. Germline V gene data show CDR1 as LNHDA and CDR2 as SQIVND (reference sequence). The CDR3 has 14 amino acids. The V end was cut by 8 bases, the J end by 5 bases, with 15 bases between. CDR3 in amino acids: CASRPMSATGELFF. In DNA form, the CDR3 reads TGTGCCAGTCGACCAATGTCTGCGACCGGGGAGCTGTTTTTT.

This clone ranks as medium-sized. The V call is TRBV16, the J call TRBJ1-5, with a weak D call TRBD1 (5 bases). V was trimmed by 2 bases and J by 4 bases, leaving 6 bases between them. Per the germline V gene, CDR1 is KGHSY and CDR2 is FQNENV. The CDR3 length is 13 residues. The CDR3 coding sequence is TGTGCCAGCAGCCAAGACAGAAATCAGCCCCAGCATTTT. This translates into CASSQDRNQPQHF.

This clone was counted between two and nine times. CDR3 in DNA: TGTGCCACCAGCAGAAGGGGGGAGCGAACTAATGAAAAACTGTTTTTT. It translates to CATSRRGERTNEKLFF. The V and J genes are TRBV15 and TRBJ1-4, with D perhaps TRBD1 (6 bases). CDR1 is LNHNV, CDR2 YYDKDF, per germline (reference sequence). The CDR3 has 16 residues. Trimming took 2 bases from V and 1 from J, leaving 11 bases between them.

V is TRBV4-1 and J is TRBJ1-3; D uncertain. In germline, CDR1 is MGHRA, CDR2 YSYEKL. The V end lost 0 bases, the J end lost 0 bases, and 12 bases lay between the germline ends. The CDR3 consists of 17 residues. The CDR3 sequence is CASSQDGIRGSGNTIYF. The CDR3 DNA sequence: TGCGCCAGCAGCCAAGATGGAATCCGGGGCTCTGGAAACACCATATATTTT.

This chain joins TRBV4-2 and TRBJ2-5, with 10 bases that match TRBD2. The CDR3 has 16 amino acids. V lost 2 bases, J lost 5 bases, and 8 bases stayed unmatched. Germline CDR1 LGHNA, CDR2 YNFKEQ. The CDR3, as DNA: TGTGCCAGCAGCCAAACTAGCGGGGTCGTGGAGGAGACCCAGTACTTC. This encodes CASSQTSGVVEETQYF.

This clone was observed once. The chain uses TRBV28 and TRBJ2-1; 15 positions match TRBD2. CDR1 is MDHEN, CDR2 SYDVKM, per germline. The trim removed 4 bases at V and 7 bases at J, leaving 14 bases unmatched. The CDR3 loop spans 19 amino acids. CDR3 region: CASSSATGLAGGMWNEQFF. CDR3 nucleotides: TGTGCCAGCAGTTCAGCTACGGGACTAGCGGGAGGTATGTGGAATGAGCAGTTCTTC.

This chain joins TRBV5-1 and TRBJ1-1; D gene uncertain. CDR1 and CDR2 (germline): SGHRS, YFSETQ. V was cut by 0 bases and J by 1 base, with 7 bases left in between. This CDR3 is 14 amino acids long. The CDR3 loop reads CASSLDPRNTEAFF. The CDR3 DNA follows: TGCGCCAGCAGCTTGGACCCCCGGAACACTGAAGCTTTCTTT.

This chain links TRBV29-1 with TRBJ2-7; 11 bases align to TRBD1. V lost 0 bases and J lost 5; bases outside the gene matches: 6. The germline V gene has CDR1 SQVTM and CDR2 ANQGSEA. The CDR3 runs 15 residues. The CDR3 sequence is CSVEDRDRGFDEQYF. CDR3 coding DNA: TGCAGCGTTGAAGACCGGGACAGGGGGTTTGACGAGCAGTACTTC.

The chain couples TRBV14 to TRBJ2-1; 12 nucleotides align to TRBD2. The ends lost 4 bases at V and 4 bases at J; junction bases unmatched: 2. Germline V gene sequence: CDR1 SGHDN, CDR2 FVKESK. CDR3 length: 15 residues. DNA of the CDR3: TGTGCCAGCAGCCCCCTAGCGGGAGGGTACAATGAGCAGTTCTTC. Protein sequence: CASSPLAGGYNEQFF.

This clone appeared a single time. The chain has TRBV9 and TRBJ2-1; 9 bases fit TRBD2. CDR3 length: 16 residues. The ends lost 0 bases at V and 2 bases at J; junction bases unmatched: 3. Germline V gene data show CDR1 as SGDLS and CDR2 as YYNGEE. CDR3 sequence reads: CASSVGAGGPYNEQFF. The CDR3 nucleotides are TGTGCCAGCAGCGTAGGCGCGGGAGGGCCCTACAATGAGCAGTTCTTC.

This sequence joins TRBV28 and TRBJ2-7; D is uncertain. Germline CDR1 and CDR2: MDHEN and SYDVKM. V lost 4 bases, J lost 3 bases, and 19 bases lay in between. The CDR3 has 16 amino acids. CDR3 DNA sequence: TGTGCCAGCAGTTGGCAGTCTTCGTGGTCTTTCTACGAGCAGTACTTC. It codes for CASSWQSSWSFYEQYF.

The CDR3: CASSEGYGYTF. The CDR3 region has the DNA TGCGCCAGCAGCGAAGGCTATGGCTACACCTTC. The chain combines TRBV5-1 with TRBJ1-2; D gene ambiguous. There are 11 residues in the CDR3. Germline lookup yields CDR1 SGHRS and CDR2 YFSETQ. V was clipped by 4 bases and J by 4 bases, with 5 bases between them.

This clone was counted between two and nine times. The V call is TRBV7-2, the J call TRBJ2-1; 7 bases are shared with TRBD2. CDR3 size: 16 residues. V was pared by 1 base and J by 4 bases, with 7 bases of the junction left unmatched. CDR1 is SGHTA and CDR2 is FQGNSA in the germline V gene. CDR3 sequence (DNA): TGTGCCAGCAGCTTAGGAGCCGGGAGGCTATACAATGAGCAGTTCTTC. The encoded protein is CASSLGAGRLYNEQFF.

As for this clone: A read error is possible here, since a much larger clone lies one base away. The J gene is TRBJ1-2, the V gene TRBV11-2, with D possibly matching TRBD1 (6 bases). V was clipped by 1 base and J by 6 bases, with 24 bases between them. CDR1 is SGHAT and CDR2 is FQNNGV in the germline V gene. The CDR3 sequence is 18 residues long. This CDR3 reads CASSLVPRTPTGNHGYTF. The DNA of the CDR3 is TGTGCCAGCAGCTTAGTCCCAAGAACTCCGACAGGAAACCATGGCTACACCTTC.

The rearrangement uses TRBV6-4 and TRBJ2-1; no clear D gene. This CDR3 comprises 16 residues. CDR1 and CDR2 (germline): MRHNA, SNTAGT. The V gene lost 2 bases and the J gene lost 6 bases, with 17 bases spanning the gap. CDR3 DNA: TGTGCCAGCAGTGACCCCCCGGGTTACCAGATCAATGAGCAGTTCTTC. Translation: CASSDPPGYQINEQFF.

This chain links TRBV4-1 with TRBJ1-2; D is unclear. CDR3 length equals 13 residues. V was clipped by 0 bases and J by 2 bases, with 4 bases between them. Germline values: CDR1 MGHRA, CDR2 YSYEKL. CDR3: CASSQDGNYGYTF. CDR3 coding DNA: TGCGCCAGCAGCCAAGATGGGAACTATGGCTACACCTTC.